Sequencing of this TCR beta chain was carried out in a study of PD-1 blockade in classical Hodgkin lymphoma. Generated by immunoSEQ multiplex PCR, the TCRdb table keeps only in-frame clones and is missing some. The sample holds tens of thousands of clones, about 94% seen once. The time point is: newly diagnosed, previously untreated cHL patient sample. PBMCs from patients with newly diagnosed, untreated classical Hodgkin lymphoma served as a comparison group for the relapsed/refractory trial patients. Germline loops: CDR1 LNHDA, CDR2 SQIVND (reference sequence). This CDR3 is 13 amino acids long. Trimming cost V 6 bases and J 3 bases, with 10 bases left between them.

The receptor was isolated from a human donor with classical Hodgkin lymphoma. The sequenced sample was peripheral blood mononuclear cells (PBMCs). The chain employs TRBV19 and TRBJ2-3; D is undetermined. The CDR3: CASSIWGTDTQYF. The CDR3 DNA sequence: TGTGCCAGTAGCATATGGGGAACAGATACGCAGTATTTT. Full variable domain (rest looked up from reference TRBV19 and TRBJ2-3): DGGITQSPKYLFRKEGQNVTLSCEQNLNHDAMYWYRQDPGQGLRLIYYSQIVNDFQKGDIAEGYSVSREKKESFPLTVTSAQKNPTAFYLCASSIWGTDTQYFGPGTRLTVL.